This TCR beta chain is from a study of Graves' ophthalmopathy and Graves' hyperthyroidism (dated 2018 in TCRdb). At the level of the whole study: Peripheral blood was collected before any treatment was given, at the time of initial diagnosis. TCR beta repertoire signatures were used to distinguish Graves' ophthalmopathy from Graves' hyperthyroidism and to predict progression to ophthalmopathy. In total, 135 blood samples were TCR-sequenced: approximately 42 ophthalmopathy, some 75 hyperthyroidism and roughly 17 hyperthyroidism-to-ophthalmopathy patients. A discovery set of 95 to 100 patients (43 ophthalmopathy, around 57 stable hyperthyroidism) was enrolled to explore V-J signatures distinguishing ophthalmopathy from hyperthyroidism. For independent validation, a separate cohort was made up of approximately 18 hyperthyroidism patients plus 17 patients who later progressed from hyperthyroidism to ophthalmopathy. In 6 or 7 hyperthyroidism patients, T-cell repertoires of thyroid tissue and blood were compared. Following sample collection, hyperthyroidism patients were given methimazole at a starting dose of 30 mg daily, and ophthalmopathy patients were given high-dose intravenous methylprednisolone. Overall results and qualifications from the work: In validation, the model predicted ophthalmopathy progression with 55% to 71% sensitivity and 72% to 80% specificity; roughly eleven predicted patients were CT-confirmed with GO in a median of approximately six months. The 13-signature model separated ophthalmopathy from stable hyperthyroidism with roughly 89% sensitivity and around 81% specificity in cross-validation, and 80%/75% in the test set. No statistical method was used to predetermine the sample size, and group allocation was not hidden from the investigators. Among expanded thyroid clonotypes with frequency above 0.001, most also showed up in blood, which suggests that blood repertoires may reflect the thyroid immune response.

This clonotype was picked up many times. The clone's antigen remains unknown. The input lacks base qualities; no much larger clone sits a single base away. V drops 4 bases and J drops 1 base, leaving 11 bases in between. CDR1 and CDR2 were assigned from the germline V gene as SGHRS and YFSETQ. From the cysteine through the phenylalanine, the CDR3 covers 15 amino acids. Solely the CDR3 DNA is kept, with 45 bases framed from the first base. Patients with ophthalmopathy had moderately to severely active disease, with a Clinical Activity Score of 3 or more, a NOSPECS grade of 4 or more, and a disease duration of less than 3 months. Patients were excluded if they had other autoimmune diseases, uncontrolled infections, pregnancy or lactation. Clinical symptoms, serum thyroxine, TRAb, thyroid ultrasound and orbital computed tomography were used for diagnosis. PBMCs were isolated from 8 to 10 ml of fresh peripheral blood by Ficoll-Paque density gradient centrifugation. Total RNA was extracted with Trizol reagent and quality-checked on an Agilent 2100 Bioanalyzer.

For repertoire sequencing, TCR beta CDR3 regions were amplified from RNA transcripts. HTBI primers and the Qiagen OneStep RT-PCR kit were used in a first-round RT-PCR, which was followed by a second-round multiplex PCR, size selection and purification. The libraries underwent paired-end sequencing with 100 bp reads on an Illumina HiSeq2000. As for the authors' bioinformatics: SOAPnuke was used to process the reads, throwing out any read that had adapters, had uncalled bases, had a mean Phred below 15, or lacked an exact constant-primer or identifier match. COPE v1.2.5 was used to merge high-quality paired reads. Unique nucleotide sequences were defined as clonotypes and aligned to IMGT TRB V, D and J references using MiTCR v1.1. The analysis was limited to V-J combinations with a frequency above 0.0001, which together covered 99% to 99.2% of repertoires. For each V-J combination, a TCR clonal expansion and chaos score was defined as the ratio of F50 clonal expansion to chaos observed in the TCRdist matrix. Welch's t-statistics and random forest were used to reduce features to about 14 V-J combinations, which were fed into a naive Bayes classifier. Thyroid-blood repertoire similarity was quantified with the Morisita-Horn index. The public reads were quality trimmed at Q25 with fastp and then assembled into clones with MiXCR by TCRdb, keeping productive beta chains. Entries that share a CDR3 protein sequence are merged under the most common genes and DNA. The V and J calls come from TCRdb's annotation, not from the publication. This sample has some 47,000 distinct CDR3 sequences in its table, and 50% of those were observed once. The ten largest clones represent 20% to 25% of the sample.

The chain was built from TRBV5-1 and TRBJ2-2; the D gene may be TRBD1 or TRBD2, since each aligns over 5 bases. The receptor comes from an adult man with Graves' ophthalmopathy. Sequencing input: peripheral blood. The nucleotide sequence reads TGCGCCAGCAGCCCCCGGGACGGGAACACCGGGGAGCTGTTTTTT. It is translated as CASSPRDGNTGELFF.